The 5 T cell receptor beta chains reported below all come from one sample, sequenced in a study of T cell repertoires in cytomegalovirus infection. Each CDR3 protein is one row after TCRdb ran MiXCR on the reads. The sample holds roughly 180,000 distinct CDR3 sequences; about 15% are singletons and the top ten take 25%. Input material: CD8+ T cells from PBMCs. The receptors shown here come from a human donor in good health (CMV status not recorded). Some clones in this sample may be carry-over from other donors' samples.

This clonotype was seen more than once but under ten times. The rearrangement uses TRBV4-3 and TRBJ1-3; tentative D call: TRBD1 (5 bases). Trimming cost V 1 base and J 2 bases, with 9 bases left between them. CDR3 length equals 15 residues. CDR1 is LGHNA, CDR2 YSLEER, per germline. CDR3 in DNA: TGCGCCAGCAGCCAAGGGCAGGGTACTGGAAACACCATATATTTT. Encoded protein: CASSQGQGTGNTIYF.

This clonotype turned up a few times. The J gene is TRBJ1-2, the V gene TRBV24-1, with 7 nucleotides matching TRBD1. The CDR3 is 16 residues long. Losses at the gene ends were 0 bases for V and 4 bases for J; bases not matched to a gene: 7. CDR1 and CDR2 (germline): KGHDR, SFDVKD. The CDR3: CATSDLPGTESYGYTF. The DNA of the CDR3 is TGTGCCACCAGTGATTTGCCCGGGACAGAATCCTATGGCTACACCTTC.

This clonotype was counted a few times. The rearrangement links TRBV7-2 to TRBJ2-1, with 8 positions matching TRBD1. The V gene end was trimmed by 5 bases and the J gene end by 8 bases; junction bases not matched to a gene: 11. This CDR3 has 15 residues. Germline V gene data show CDR1 as SGHTA and CDR2 as FQGNSA. CDR3 in amino acids: CASSTEDRVFDEQFF. The CDR3 bases are TGTGCCAGCAGCACCGAGGACAGGGTTTTCGATGAGCAGTTCTTC.

The gene calls are TRBV28 and TRBJ1-6, with D hard to call. The V gene's germline CDR1 is MDHEN and CDR2 SYDVKM. The CDR3 is made up of 16 amino acids. V was pared by 2 bases and J by 2 bases, with 10 bases between. The CDR3: CASSLEVVAYNSPLHF. The CDR3 nucleotides are TGTGCCAGCAGTTTAGAGGTTGTGGCCTATAATTCACCCCTCCACTTT.

V gene TRBV12-5 combines with J gene TRBJ2-2, with a tentative D call TRBD2 (5 bases). CDR3 length: 12 residues. The V gene lost 3 bases and the J gene lost 13 bases, with 12 bases spanning the gap. Germline assignment: CDR1 LGHNT and CDR2 FRNRAP. The CDR3 reads CASGFTEGPLFF. CDR3 sequence (DNA): TGTGCTAGTGGTTTCACAGAGGGCCCGCTGTTTTTT.